The text below deals with one T cell receptor beta chain. Data came from immunoSEQ multiplex PCR; TCRdb stores just in-frame clones and leaves some out. The data contain 100,000 to 150,000 clones, 85% of them singletons. V lost 4 bases to trimming and J lost 2 bases, with 15 bases between them. Germline assignment: CDR1 SGDLS and CDR2 YYNGEE. CDR3 length: 15 residues. This record belongs to a study of blood T cell repertoires in COVID-19. The specimen was peripheral blood. V is TRBV9 and J is TRBJ1-2; weak D call: TRBD1 (5 bases). This TCR was sampled from an elderly man with active or convalescent COVID-19. CDR3 coding DNA: TGTGCCAGCAGCACCCGAAGGGGAGGGAACTATGGCTACACCTTC. Translating gives CASSTRRGGNYGYTF.